The 16 T cell receptor beta chains in this list originate from one sample, sequenced in a study of shared clonotypes between healthy human individuals. Generated by immunoSEQ multiplex PCR, the TCRdb table keeps only in-frame clones and is missing some. The table records a few hundred thousand clones, about 96% of them present only once. Material for sequencing was naive CD4+ T cells sorted from blood. Subset in this sample: CD45RA+ positively selected. The receptors stem from a woman in her twenties or thirties in good health.

J is TRBJ2-1 and V is TRBV5-1, with 10 bases lining up with TRBD2. J was trimmed by 0 bases and V by 0 bases; bases with no gene match: 15. The CDR3 runs 21 residues. Germline CDR1 reads SGHRS; CDR2 reads YFSETQ. CDR3 coding DNA: TGCGCCAGCAGCTTGGGGATCCGAGCAGCGGGAGGGCCCCGCTCCTACAATGAGCAGTTCTTC. It encodes CASSLGIRAAGGPRSYNEQFF.

V gene TRBV29-1 combines with J gene TRBJ1-2; 7 bases are a match to TRBD1. V lost 6 bases to trimming and J lost 6 bases; unmatched junction nucleotides: 7. The CDR3 covers 12 residues. CDR1 SQVTM and CDR2 ANQGSEA come from the germline V gene. DNA for the CDR3: TGCAGCGTGGCGATGGGGACAGATGGCTACACCTTC. It encodes CSVAMGTDGYTF.

V and J are TRBV9 and TRBJ1-2, with 7 bases lining up with TRBD1. The CDR3 length is 15 residues. CDR1 is SGDLS, CDR2 YYNGEE, per germline. Germline trimming cut 4 bases from V and 0 bases from J; bases unmatched to any gene: 6. CDR3 in amino acids: CASSPGTATNYGYTF. The CDR3 nucleotides are TGTGCCAGCAGCCCCGGGACAGCCACTAACTATGGCTACACCTTC.

The V and J genes are TRBV28 and TRBJ2-1; 9 positions agree with TRBD2. CDR1 is MDHEN and CDR2 is SYDVKM in the germline V gene. The CDR3 loop spans 14 amino acids. Unmatched junction bases numbered 5, after V lost 4 bases and J lost 7 bases. For the CDR3, the DNA is TGTGCCAGCAGTTCCGGGACTAGCCTAAATGAGCAGTTCTTC. Translated, it gives CASSSGTSLNEQFF.

This clone has just one count. The chain has TRBV5-5 and TRBJ2-7; unclear D gene. Trimming pared 0 bases from V and 4 bases from J, leaving 11 bases between. The CDR3 spans 14 residues. CDR1 and CDR2 from the germline V gene are SGHKS and YYEKEE (reference sequence). The CDR3, as DNA: TGTGCCAGCAGCTTGGCAGGCACAACATACGAGCAGTACTTC. Translated: CASSLAGTTYEQYF. Combining the CDR3 with reference TRBV5-5 and TRBJ2-7 gives the whole variable domain DAGVTQSPTHLIKTRGQQVTLRCSPISGHKSVSWYQQVLGQGPQFIFQYYEKEERGRGNFPDRFSARQFPNYSSELNVNALLLGDSALYLCASSLAGTTYEQYFGPGTRLTVT.

V and J are TRBV7-9 and TRBJ2-3; D remains unclear. The length of the CDR3 is 16 residues. Looked up from germline, CDR1 is SEHNR and CDR2 is FQNEAQ (reference sequence). Trimming shortened V by 5 bases and J by 5 bases, and 20 bases separated the two germline ends. The CDR3, as DNA: TGTGCCAGCAGCCAAAACTGGGCCCCTAGTCTAGATACGCAGTATTTT. This gives the protein CASSQNWAPSLDTQYF.

The V call is TRBV30, the J call TRBJ1-1; no definite D call. Germline CDR1 is GTSNPN and CDR2 is SVGIG (reference sequence). Trimming removed 7 bases at V and 5 bases at J, with 17 bases between. The CDR3 sequence is 13 residues long. The CDR3 is CALRAPSLTEAFF. Here the CDR3 DNA reads TGTGCCTTGCGGGCCCCTTCCCTTACTGAAGCTTTCTTT.

This chain joins TRBV7-8 and TRBJ1-2; TRBD1 is a possible D gene (6 bases). This CDR3 is 14 amino acids long. Germline V lookup: CDR1 SGHVS, CDR2 FQNEAQ. The V and J ends lost 5 bases and 8 bases respectively, with 18 bases between them. The CDR3 protein is CASSPLEQGQGYTF. CDR3 sequence (DNA): TGTGCCAGCAGCCCCCTCGAACAGGGTCAGGGCTACACCTTC.

V and J are TRBV6-6 and TRBJ1-2; D uncertain. This CDR3 has 15 residues. CDR1 and CDR2 from the germline V gene are MNHNY and SVGAGI (reference sequence). V was clipped by 6 bases and J by 2 bases, with 16 bases between them. CDR3 nucleotides: TGTGCCAGCAGGATCCTCGGGCAACCGAACTATGGCTACACCTTC. Translated, it gives CASRILGQPNYGYTF.

This rearrangement joins TRBV19 to TRBJ2-3; perhaps TRBD2 as D (5 bases). This CDR3 spans 12 amino acids. Per germline, CDR1 LNHDA and CDR2 SQIVND (reference sequence). V lost 6 bases and J lost 6, with 10 bases in between. The CDR3 bases are TGTGCCAGTAGATCTACGGGGGATACGCAGTATTTT. It codes for CASRSTGDTQYF. The variable domain in full, with the rest retrieved from reference TRBV19 and TRBJ2-3, is DGGITQSPKYLFRKEGQNVTLSCEQNLNHDAMYWYRQDPGQGLRLIYYSQIVNDFQKGDIAEGYSVSREKKESFPLTVTSAQKNPTAFYLCASRSTGDTQYFGPGTRLTVL.

The genes are TRBV28 and TRBJ1-5, with D maybe TRBD1 (6 bases). In germline, CDR1 is MDHEN, CDR2 SYDVKM. Trimming removed 6 bases from V and 5 bases from J, with 8 bases in between. The CDR3 totals 12 residues. In DNA form, the CDR3 reads TGTGCCAGCAGCCGGACAGATCAGCCCCAGCATTTT. The encoded protein is CASSRTDQPQHF.

This sequence joins TRBV5-5 and TRBJ1-3, with D uncertain. This CDR3 has 14 amino acids. CDR1 SGHKS and CDR2 YYEKEE come from the germline V gene (reference sequence). The V end was cut by 4 bases, the J end by 0 bases, with 8 bases between. CDR3 bases: TGTGCCAGCAGCGGCGGCGCCTCTGGAAACACCATATATTTT. Translated: CASSGGASGNTIYF.

The rearrangement joins TRBV29-1 to TRBJ1-3; the D gene is possibly TRBD1 (5 bases). Germline lookup yields CDR1 SQVTM and CDR2 ANQGSEA. V lost 7 bases to trimming and J lost 1 base, with 11 bases between them. The CDR3 is 13 amino acids. In nucleotides, the CDR3 is TGCAGCGCCTGTGGACAATCTGGAAACACCATATATTTT. Translation gives CSACGQSGNTIYF.

The V and J genes are TRBV5-1 and TRBJ2-3; 10 positions match TRBD2. This CDR3 has 16 residues. Germline V CDR1 and CDR2: SGHRS, YFSETQ. The junction had 5 bases not matched to a gene; V was cut back by 3 bases and J by 1 base. Here the CDR3 reads CASSSLAGAGTDTQYF. The CDR3 DNA is TGCGCCAGCAGCTCGCTAGCGGGAGCTGGCACAGATACGCAGTATTTT.

The rearrangement joins TRBV21-1 to TRBJ2-3; the D call of TRBD1 is as the table states it, not checked on the DNA. TRBV21-1 counts as a pseudogene. This CDR3 contains 15 residues. This chain's CDR3 is CASTETGLGSYTQYF. CDR3 DNA sequence: TGTGCCAGCACCGAGACAGGCCTTGGTTCCTACACGCAGTATTTT.

The genes are TRBV7-9 and TRBJ2-1; D call uncertain. V lost 3 bases and J 5 bases, leaving 14 bases between the germline ends. CDR3 size: 15 residues. CDR1 is SEHNR and CDR2 is FQNEAQ in the germline V gene (reference sequence). CDR3 coding DNA: TGTGCCAGCAGCTTGGGCCGCAGGAAAGACAATGAGCAGTTCTTC. Its translation is CASSLGRRKDNEQFF.